A single sample gave rise to the 24 T cell receptor beta chains below, sequenced in a study of read filtering for tumor transcriptome and immune sequencing. Molecular barcoded adaptors covering alpha/delta and beta/gamma chains were used on roughly 400 ng RNA. TCRdb ran MiXCR on the reads and lists one entry per CDR3 protein. The profile shows some 40,000 distinct CDR3 sequences, about 10% of them singletons. The sequenced material came from a population of CD138-negative cells sorted from bone marrow. These receptors came from a donor at least 40 years old with multiple myeloma.

This clonotype was found many times. The chain is built from TRBV20-1 and TRBJ2-7, with 12 nucleotides matching TRBD2. The CDR3 has 16 residues. Germline CDR1 DFQATT, CDR2 SNEGSKA (reference sequence). The CDR3 loop is CSTIGNPGLAGYEQYF. The CDR3 bases are TGCAGCACTATTGGGAACCCGGGACTAGCGGGCTACGAGCAGTACTTC.

Many counts were recorded for this clonotype. The chain carries TRBV19 and TRBJ1-1; weak D call: TRBD1 (5 bases). Trimming took off 5 bases at V and 5 bases at J, with 12 bases between the two ends. CDR3 length: 13 amino acids. CDR1 and CDR2 from the germline V gene are LNHDA and SQIVND (reference sequence). CDR3 residues: CASSQGSSTEAFF. The CDR3 DNA reads TGTGCCAGTAGTCAGGGAAGTTCGACTGAAGCTTTCTTT.

This clonotype has a count of ten or more. The CDR3 sequence: CASSLSPSGGRGEQYF. In DNA, the CDR3 is TGTGCCAGCAGTTTATCTCCTAGCGGGGGGCGCGGCGAGCAGTACTTC. The chain is built from TRBV28 and TRBJ2-7, with 11 bases fitting TRBD2. V shed 1 base, J shed 6 bases, and the junction held 8 bases outside the gene matches. Germline lookup yields CDR1 MDHEN and CDR2 SYDVKM. The CDR3 covers 16 residues.

Remarks on this clonotype: Sequence at one end of the junction differs from germline and may be a read error. V gene TRBV6-5 combines with J gene TRBJ2-5, with TRBD1 identical over 11 bases. This CDR3 is 15 amino acids long. Germline loops: CDR1 MNHEY, CDR2 SVGAGI. CDR3 coding DNA: TGTGCCAGCAAAGTGGGGACAGGGGGGTCAGAGACCAAGTACTTC. The encoded protein is CASKVGTGGSETKYF.

This clonotype came up many times. The genes are TRBV19 and TRBJ2-1; D not resolved. V was trimmed by 3 bases and J by 8 bases, leaving 11 bases between them. Germline assignment: CDR1 LNHDA and CDR2 SQIVND (reference sequence). The CDR3 runs to 13 residues. The CDR3 loop is CASSMMSADEQFF. The CDR3 bases are TGTGCCAGTAGTATGATGAGCGCGGATGAGCAGTTCTTC.

This clonotype was seen ten or more times. The genes are TRBV29-1 and TRBJ2-1, with 8 positions matching TRBD1. Germline CDR1 is SQVTM and CDR2 is ANQGSEA. V lost 6 bases to trimming and J lost 4 bases; unmatched junction nucleotides: 11. The CDR3 extends over 15 amino acids. The CDR3 here is CSVPSRDRGYNEQFF. CDR3 in DNA: TGCAGCGTCCCATCCCGTGACAGGGGATACAATGAGCAGTTCTTC.

In this sample, this clonotype turned up many times. This rearrangement joins TRBV5-6 to TRBJ1-5; D possibly corresponds to TRBD1 (6 bases). V lost 3 bases and J 2 bases, leaving 12 bases between the germline ends. The CDR3 has 15 residues. In germline, CDR1 is SGHDT, CDR2 YYEEEE. In nucleotides, the CDR3 is TGTGCCAGCAGCTCCCTAGGGGGGGGCAATCAGCCCCAGCATTTT. Encoded protein: CASSSLGGGNQPQHF.

This clonotype has at least ten counts. This chain connects TRBV6-1 to TRBJ1-1; D ambiguous. CDR3 length equals 10 residues. CDR1 is MNHNS and CDR2 is SASEGT in the germline V gene. V lost 5 bases and J lost 11, with 9 bases in between. In DNA form, the CDR3 reads TGTGCCAGCAGTAGAGAGTTGGCTTTCTTT. Encoded protein: CASSRELAFF.

With regard to this clonotype: At one end the junction does not follow the germline gene, possibly because of a read error. This chain uses TRBV29-1 with TRBJ2-3, with 12 positions matching TRBD2. CDR3 length: 16 residues. CDR1 SQVTM and CDR2 ANQGSEA come from the germline V gene. This CDR3 reads CSVGVPSGGATVTQYF. As DNA, the CDR3 is TGCAGCGTTGGGGTCCCTAGCGGGGGGGCCACAGTTACGCAGTATTTT.

This clonotype was seen at least ten times. V and J are TRBV5-6 and TRBJ2-2; TRBD2 matches 9 bases. The germline CDR1 and CDR2 sequences are SGHDT and YYEEEE. The CDR3 contains 16 residues. V gave up 2 bases and J gave up 7 bases; unmatched junction bases: 9. The CDR3 sequence: CASSLLAGWSGGELFF. The CDR3 DNA follows: TGTGCCAGCAGCTTACTAGCGGGTTGGTCCGGCGGGGAGCTGTTTTTT.

This clonotype was found many times. The chain links TRBV5-4 to TRBJ2-1, with 10 bases identical to TRBD2. The trim removed 2 bases at V and 4 bases at J, leaving 6 bases unmatched. CDR1 and CDR2 from the germline V gene are SGHNT and YYREEE (reference sequence). The CDR3 length is 16 residues. The CDR3 is CASSFGASGGYNEQFF. CDR3 sequence (DNA): TGTGCCAGCAGCTTCGGGGCTAGCGGGGGTTACAATGAGCAGTTCTTC.

This clonotype was found many times. The gene calls are TRBV3-1 and TRBJ1-1; D is ambiguous. The V gene's germline CDR1 is LGHDT and CDR2 YNNKEL (reference sequence). The CDR3 extends over 14 amino acids. V lost 2 bases, J lost 1 base, and 8 bases lay in between. The CDR3 region has the DNA TGTGCCAGCAGCCAAACGGGAGGGAACACTGAAGCTTTCTTT. This translates into CASSQTGGNTEAFF.

This clonotype came up many times. The rearrangement links TRBV2 to TRBJ2-3, with 8 bases fitting TRBD1. V gave up 8 bases and J gave up 1 base; unmatched junction bases: 8. The CDR3 sequence is 15 residues long. CDR1 and CDR2 (germline): SNHLY, FYNNEI. CDR3 loop: CASSGTGRGTDTQYF. In nucleotides, the CDR3 is TGTGCCAGCTCCGGGACAGGCCGTGGCACAGATACGCAGTATTTT.

This clonotype has a count of ten or more. This chain links TRBV10-3 with TRBJ1-3; no firm D call. The CDR3 contains 11 residues. V lost 10 bases to trimming and J lost 2 bases, with 6 bases between them. Germline V gene lookup returns CDR1 ENHRY and CDR2 SYGVKD. CDR3 residues: CATNTGNTIYF. CDR3 DNA sequence: TGTGCCACGAATACTGGAAACACCATATATTTT.

This clonotype was detected ten times or more. It differs at one base from a far larger clone, so likely a read error. The CDR3 DNA reads TGTGCCAGCAGTTCCGGAGGGATCTATGGCTACGCCTTC. Its protein product is CASSSGGIYGYAF. This sequence joins TRBV12-3 or TRBV12-4 and TRBJ1-2, with no clear D. There are 13 residues in the CDR3.

This clonotype was observed many times. This sequence joins TRBV18 and TRBJ1-1; no clear D. The ends were cut back, 6 bases at V and 7 bases at J, with 21 bases in the middle. The CDR3 sequence is 15 residues long. Germline CDR1 reads KGHSH; CDR2 reads LQKENI. The CDR3 region has the DNA TGTGCCAGCTCCCCGCGGCCAACGCCGCCACTTGAAGCTTTCTTT. This sequence encodes CASSPRPTPPLEAFF.

CDR3 in DNA: TGTGCCAGCAGCGAACGACAGGGTGGGGTTGCTGGAAACACCATATATTTT. It encodes CASSERQGGVAGNTIYF. The gene calls are TRBV5-5 and TRBJ1-3, with TRBD1 matching over 7 bases. V gave up 4 bases and J gave up 2 bases; unmatched junction bases: 12. The CDR3 is made up of 17 amino acids. From germline, CDR1 is SGHKS and CDR2 YYEKEE (reference sequence).

To note about this clonotype: This may stem from a read error, because a much larger clone lies one nucleotide away. The V gene is TRBV12-3 or TRBV12-4, the J gene TRBJ1-5; D is possibly TRBD1 (5 bases). There are 15 residues in the CDR3. Trimming shortened V by 7 bases and J by 10 bases, and 23 bases separated the two germline ends. The CDR3 DNA reads as TGTGCCAGCATTCTCATACCGGGACGGGGTATACCCCAGCATTTT. Its translation: CASILIPGRGIPQHF.

Ten or more counts support this clonotype. A much larger clone lies a single base off, so this may be a read error. The chain links TRBV30 to TRBJ2-1, with D possibly TRBD1 on 6 matching bases. The CDR3 runs to 13 residues. The germline V gene has CDR1 GTSNPN and CDR2 SVGIG (reference sequence). CDR3 sequence reads: CAWMGAYYNGQFF. The DNA of the CDR3 is TGTGCCTGGATGGGGGCATACTACAATGGGCAGTTCTTC.

On this clonotype itself: This could be a read error, since a much larger clone is one nucleotide away. The rearrangement joins TRBV28 to TRBJ1-4; maybe TRBD1 (5 bases). Per the germline V gene, CDR1 is MDHEN and CDR2 is SYDVKM. The CDR3 consists of 14 residues. DNA of the CDR3: TGTGCCAGCAGAACGGACATCCTAGAGGCAAAACTGCTTTTT. Translation: CASRTDILEAKLLF.

There are many counts of this clonotype. The rearrangement links TRBV29-1 to TRBJ2-6; D unclear. Germline lookup yields CDR1 SQVTM and CDR2 ANQGSEA. The CDR3 contains 16 residues. Deletions cut 5 bases from V and 0 bases from J, with 14 bases between. CDR3 bases: TGCAGCGTTCCCCTCCCGGACCACTCTGGGGCCAACGTCCTGACTTTC. Translating gives CSVPLPDHSGANVLTF.

This clonotype was counted only a few times. This chain links TRBV20-1 with TRBJ2-7; 10 nucleotides agree with TRBD2. The CDR3 runs to 15 residues. V gave up 6 bases and J gave up 7 bases; unmatched junction bases: 15. Germline values: CDR1 DFQATT, CDR2 SNEGSKA (reference sequence). The CDR3 protein is CSAQDLTSGVREQYF. In DNA, the CDR3 is TGCAGTGCACAAGATTTAACTAGCGGGGTCCGAGAGCAGTACTTC.

DNA of the CDR3: TGTGCCAGCCGACCTAGCCGGCTCCGGCAGTTCTTC. This sequence encodes CASRPSRLRQFF. V usage is TRBV11-2 and J usage is TRBJ2-1, with D possibly being TRBD2 (5 bases). This CDR3 comprises 12 residues. Germline CDR1 is SGHAT and CDR2 is FQNNGV. The ends were cut back, 8 bases at V and 12 bases at J, with 17 bases in the middle.

Notes on this clonotype: A much larger clone differs from this one at a single base, so this may be a read error. This CDR3 is missing its conserved last phenylalanine or tryptophan, likely due to a read error. CDR3 residues: CASSVMEQNYGYTS. In DNA form, the CDR3 reads TGTGCCAGCAGTGTAATGGAGCAGAACTATGGCTACACCTCC. This chain uses TRBV2 with TRBJ1-2, with unresolved D. Germline values: CDR1 SNHLY, CDR2 FYNNEI. CDR3 size: 14 residues. V gave up 4 bases and J gave up 2 bases, with 11 bases separating them.